This T cell receptor beta chain comes out of a study of blood T cells in healthy people across ages. Together with a sample-barcoded 5' primer, a J-beta primer mix was included in a second PCR lasting roughly 7 to 11 cycles. One entry per CDR3 protein results from TCRdb running MiXCR on the 5' RACE reads. Of around 500,000 distinct CDR3 sequences in the sample, 47% are singletons; the top ten hold 20% to 25%. About this clonotype: Its antigen is not known.

Germline assignment: CDR1 MNHEY and CDR2 SVGEGT. The CDR3 extends over 14 amino acids. V gave up 8 bases and J gave up 4 bases, with 12 bases separating them. Broader study findings: Among long-lived donors, naive CD4+ cells were more numerous and diversity higher than in aged donors.

Material: blood. The V and J genes are TRBV6-2 or TRBV6-3 and TRBJ2-6; D unresolved. The TCR originated in an older man in good health. CDR3 in DNA: TGTGCCAGCCAACTCCCCAGGGGGGCCAACGTCCTGACTTTC. Protein: CASQLPRGANVLTF.